The T cell receptor (beta chain) described here comes from a study of T cells in localized non-small cell lung cancer. Whole-study results and caveats: The tumor had only one region sequenced, so heterogeneity remains possible. The highest T cell clonality was in uninvolved adjacent lung, above tumor. Adjacent lung held a median roughly 60 of the top 100 tumor clones. Greater blood T cell density accompanied longer overall survival.

This clone came up a few times. As yet, its antigen is unknown. Assay: immunoSEQ multiplex PCR; the TCRdb copy retains only in-frame clones and omits some. The sample shows roughly 1,400 clones, 20% of them seen only once. The CDR3 length is 18 residues. Germline V gene sequence: CDR1 MNHGY, CDR2 SAAAGT. V shed 1 base and J 0 bases; nucleotides not matched to a gene: 6. This clonotype was sampled from a male donor aged 60 or older with stage I squamous cell lung carcinoma. The sequencing used normal lung tissue next to the tumor, collected before any cancer treatment. The chain recombines TRBV6-8 with TRBJ1-1, with TRBD1 matching 12 bases. CDR3: CASSYLGTGGPMNTEAFF. The DNA for the CDR3 is TGTGCCAGCAGTTACTTGGGGACAGGGGGCCCCATGAACACTGAAGCTTTCTTT.